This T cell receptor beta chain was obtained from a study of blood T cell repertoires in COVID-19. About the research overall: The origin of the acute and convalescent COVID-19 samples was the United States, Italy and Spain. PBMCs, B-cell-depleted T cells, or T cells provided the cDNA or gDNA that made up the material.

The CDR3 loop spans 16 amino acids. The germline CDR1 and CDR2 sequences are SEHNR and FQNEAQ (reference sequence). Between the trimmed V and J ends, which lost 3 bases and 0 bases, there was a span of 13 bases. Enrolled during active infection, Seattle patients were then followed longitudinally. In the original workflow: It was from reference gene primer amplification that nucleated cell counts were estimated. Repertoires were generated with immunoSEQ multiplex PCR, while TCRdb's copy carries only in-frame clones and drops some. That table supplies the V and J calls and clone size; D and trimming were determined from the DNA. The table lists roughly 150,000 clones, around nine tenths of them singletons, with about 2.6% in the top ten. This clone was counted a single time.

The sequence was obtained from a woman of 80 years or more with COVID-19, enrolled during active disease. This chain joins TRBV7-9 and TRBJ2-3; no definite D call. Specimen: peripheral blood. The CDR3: CASSFKITASTDTQYF. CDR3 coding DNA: TGTGCCAGCAGCTTCAAGATAACTGCTAGCACAGATACGCAGTATTTT. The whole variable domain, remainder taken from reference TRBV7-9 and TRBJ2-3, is DTGVSQNPRHKITKRGQNVTFRCDPISEHNRLYWYRQTLGQGPEFLTYFQNEAQLEKSRLLSDRFSAERPKGSFSTLEIQRTEQGDSAMYLCASSFKITASTDTQYFGPGTRLTVL.